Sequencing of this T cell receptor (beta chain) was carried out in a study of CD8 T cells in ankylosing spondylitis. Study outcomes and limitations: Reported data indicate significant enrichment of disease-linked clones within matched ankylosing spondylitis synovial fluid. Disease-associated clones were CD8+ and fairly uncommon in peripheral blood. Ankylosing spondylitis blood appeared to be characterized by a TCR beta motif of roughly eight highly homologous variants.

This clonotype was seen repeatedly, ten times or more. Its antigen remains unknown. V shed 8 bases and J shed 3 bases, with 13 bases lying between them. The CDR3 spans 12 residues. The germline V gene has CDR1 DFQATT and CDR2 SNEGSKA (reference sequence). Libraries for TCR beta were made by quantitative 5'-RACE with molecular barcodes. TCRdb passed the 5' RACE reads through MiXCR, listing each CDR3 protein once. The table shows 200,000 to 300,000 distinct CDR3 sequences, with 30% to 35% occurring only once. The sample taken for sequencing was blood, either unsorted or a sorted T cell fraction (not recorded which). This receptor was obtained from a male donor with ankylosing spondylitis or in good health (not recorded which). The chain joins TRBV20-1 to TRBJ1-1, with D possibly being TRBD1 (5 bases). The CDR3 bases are TGCAGTCCCGCGGGGCCGGACACTGAAGCTTTCTTT. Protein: CSPAGPDTEAFF.